The clone carrying this TCR beta chain was seen many times. Antigen unknown. Researchers amplified the TCR beta CDR3 regions from RNA transcripts. The HTBI set primed first-round TCR CDR3 RT-PCR. Each CDR3 protein gets one entry after TCRdb re-called the multiplex PCR reads with MiXCR. The table has about 580,000 distinct CDR3 sequences, around 14% seen once. The sample comes from a study of T cells in Graves' hyperthyroidism and ophthalmopathy. Findings and limits, study-wide: In validation, the model predicted ophthalmopathy. These predictions came a median about 6.2 months before onset.

CDR3 length: 12 residues. Trimming stripped 5 bases from V and 9 bases from J, with 13 bases between. Germline CDR1 reads MDHEN; CDR2 reads SYDVKM. This sequence joins TRBV28 and TRBJ1-2; TRBD1 might be the D (5 bases). The sample was blood. The receptor comes from a woman aged 30 to 39 with Graves' hyperthyroidism that later progressed to Graves' ophthalmopathy. The CDR3 coding sequence is TGTGCCAGCAGTGCCCGCGACAGCCGCTACACCTTC. Translated: CASSARDSRYTF.